The clone carrying this TCR beta chain has at least ten counts. Its matching antigen is unknown. Using quantitative 5'-RACE with molecular barcodes, the authors made TCR beta libraries. Via MiXCR, TCRdb re-called the 5' RACE reads, giving one row per CDR3 protein. The sample consists of a few hundred thousand distinct CDR3 sequences, about 10% of them appearing once. The germline V gene has CDR1 SGHDT and CDR2 YYEEEE. Between the trimmed V and J ends, which lost 1 base and 1 base, there was a span of 13 bases. This CDR3 is 16 amino acids long. This sample stems from a study of CD8 T cells in ankylosing spondylitis. Study-level results: Disease-linked clones were reportedly significantly enriched in matched ankylosing spondylitis synovial fluid.

The clonotype comes from a male donor with ankylosing spondylitis or in good health (not recorded which). The genes are TRBV5-6 and TRBJ2-3; the D gene is possibly TRBD2 (5 bases). The sequenced material came from blood, either unsorted or a sorted T cell fraction (not recorded which). For the CDR3, the DNA is TGTGCCAGCAGCTTGAGCCTAGCCTCTCGCACAGATACGCAGTATTTT. It codes for CASSLSLASRTDTQYF.